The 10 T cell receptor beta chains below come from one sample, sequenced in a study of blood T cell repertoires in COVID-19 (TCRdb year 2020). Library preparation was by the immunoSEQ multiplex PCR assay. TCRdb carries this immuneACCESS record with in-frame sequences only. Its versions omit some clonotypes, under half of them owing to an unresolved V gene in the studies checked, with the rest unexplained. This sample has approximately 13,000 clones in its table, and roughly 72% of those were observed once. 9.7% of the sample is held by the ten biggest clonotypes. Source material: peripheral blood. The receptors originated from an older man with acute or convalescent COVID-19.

CDR3 DNA sequence: TGTGCCAGCAGTTTAGGAGTAGATACGCAGTATTTT. This sequence encodes CASSLGVDTQYF. The rearrangement joins TRBV28 to TRBJ2-3; D gene ambiguous. Between the trimmed V and J ends, which lost 2 bases and 5 bases, there was a span of 5 bases. Germline V lookup: CDR1 MDHEN, CDR2 SYDVKM. The CDR3 spans 12 residues.

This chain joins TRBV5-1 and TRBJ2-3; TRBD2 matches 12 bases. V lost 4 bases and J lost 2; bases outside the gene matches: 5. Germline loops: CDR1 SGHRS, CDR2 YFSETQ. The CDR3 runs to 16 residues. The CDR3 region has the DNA TGCGCCAGCAGCGGGGGACTAGCGGGCCTCACAGATACGCAGTATTTT. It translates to CASSGGLAGLTDTQYF.

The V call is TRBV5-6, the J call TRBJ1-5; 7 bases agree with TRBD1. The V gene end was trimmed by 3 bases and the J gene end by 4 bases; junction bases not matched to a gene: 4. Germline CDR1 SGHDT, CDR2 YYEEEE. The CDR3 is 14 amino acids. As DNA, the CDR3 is TGTGCCAGCAGCTCACAGGGGAGGAATCAGCCCCAGCATTTT. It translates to CASSSQGRNQPQHF.

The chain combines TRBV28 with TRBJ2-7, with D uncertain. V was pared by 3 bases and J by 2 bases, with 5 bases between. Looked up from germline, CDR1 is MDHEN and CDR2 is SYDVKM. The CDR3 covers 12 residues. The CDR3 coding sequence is TGTGCCAGCAGTTTGGGCACCTACGAGCAGTACTTC. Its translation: CASSLGTYEQYF. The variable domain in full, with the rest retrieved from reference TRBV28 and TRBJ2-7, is DVKVTQSSRYLVKRTGEKVFLECVQDMDHENMFWYRQDPGLGLRLIYFSYDVKMKEKGDIPEGYSVSREKKERFSLILESASTNQTSMYLCASSLGTYEQYFGPGTRLTVT.

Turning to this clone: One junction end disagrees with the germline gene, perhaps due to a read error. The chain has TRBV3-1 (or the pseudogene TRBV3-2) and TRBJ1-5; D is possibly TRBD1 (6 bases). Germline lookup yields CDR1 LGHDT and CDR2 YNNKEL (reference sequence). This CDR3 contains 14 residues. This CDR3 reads CASSQGQFNQPQHF. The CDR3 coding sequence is TGTGCCAGCAGTCAAGGACAGTTCAATCAGCCCCAGCATTTT.

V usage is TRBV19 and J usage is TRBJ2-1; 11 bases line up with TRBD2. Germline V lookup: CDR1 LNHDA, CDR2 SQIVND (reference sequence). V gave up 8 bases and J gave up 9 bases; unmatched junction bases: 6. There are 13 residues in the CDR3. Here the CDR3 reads CASGGTSGGEQFF. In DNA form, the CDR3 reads TGTGCCAGTGGCGGGACTAGCGGTGGTGAGCAGTTCTTC.

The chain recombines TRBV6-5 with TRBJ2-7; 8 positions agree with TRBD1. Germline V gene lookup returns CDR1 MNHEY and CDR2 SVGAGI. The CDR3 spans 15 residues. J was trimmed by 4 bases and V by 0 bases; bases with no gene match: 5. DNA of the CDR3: TGTGCCAGCAGTTACTCGACGGGACAGGCTTACGAGCAGTACTTC. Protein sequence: CASSYSTGQAYEQYF.

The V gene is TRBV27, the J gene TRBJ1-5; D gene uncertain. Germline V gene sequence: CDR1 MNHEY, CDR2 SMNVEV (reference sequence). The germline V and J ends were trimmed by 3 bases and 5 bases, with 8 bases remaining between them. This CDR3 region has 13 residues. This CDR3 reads CASSLEGDQPQHF. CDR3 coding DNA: TGTGCCAGCAGTTTGGAGGGAGATCAGCCCCAGCATTTT.

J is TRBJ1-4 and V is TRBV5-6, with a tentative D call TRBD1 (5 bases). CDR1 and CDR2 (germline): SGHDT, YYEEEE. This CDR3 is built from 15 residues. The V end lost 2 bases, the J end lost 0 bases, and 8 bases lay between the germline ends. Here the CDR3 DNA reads TGTGCCAGCAGCTTCCTACAGGCAACTAATGAAAAACTGTTTTTT. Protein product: CASSFLQATNEKLFF. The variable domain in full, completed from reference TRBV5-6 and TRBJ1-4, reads DAGVTQSPTHLIKTRGQQVTLRCSPKSGHDTVSWYQQALGQGPQFIFQYYEEEERQRGNFPDRFSGHQFPNYSSELNVNALLLGDSALYLCASSFLQATNEKLFFGSGTQLSVL.

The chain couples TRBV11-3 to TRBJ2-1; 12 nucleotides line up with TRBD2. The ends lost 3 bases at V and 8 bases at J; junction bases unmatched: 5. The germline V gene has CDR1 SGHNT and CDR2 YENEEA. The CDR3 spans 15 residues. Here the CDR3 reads CASSFSSGRGDEQFF. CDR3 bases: TGTGCCAGCAGCTTTTCTAGCGGGAGGGGGGATGAGCAGTTCTTC.